The 4 T cell receptor beta chains below all came from one sample that was sequenced in a study of OX40 agonist ivuxolimab in advanced cancers. Using immunoSEQ multiplex PCR, the repertoire was profiled, and TCRdb retains in-frame clones only, with some absent. The data hold tens of thousands of clones, with 65% to 85% observed a single time. The material was CD4+ or CD8+ T cells sorted from blood, obtained in a trial of the OX40 agonist ivuxolimab. The receptors originated from an adult with an advanced solid tumor such as melanoma, head and neck, liver or kidney cancer.

V and J are TRBV6-5 and TRBJ1-2; D gene unclear. The CDR3 has 13 amino acids. CDR1 and CDR2 (germline): MNHEY, SVGAGI. The ends were cut back, 1 base at V and 5 bases at J, with 8 bases in the middle. The CDR3 DNA reads as TGTGCCAGCAGTTACTGGGTGAAGTATGGCTACACCTTC. It specifies CASSYWVKYGYTF.

This chain uses TRBV11-2 with TRBJ2-7; 11 bases line up with TRBD1. The V gene's germline CDR1 is SGHAT and CDR2 FQNNGV. The CDR3 runs to 13 residues. Losses at the gene ends were 4 bases for V and 6 bases for J; bases not matched to a gene: 2. The CDR3 sequence: CASSSGTGGEQYV. CDR3 coding DNA: TGTGCCAGCAGCTCCGGGACAGGGGGCGAGCAGTACGTC.

Judged by abundance, this clone is medium-sized (0.01 to 0.1%). This rearrangement joins TRBV6-5 to TRBJ1-1; D may be TRBD1 (5 bases). Trimming removed 0 bases at V and 0 bases at J, with 8 bases between. This CDR3 spans 15 amino acids. Germline V gives CDR1 MNHEY, CDR2 SVGAGI. CDR3 in amino acids: CASSYSTRVNTEAFF. The DNA for the CDR3 is TGTGCCAGCAGTTACTCGACCAGGGTGAACACTGAAGCTTTCTTT.

The V call is TRBV5-4, the J call TRBJ1-1, with D possibly matching TRBD1 (5 bases). Trimming cost V 4 bases and J 3 bases, with 13 bases left between them. The CDR3 is 14 amino acids. Germline lookup yields CDR1 SGHNT and CDR2 YYREEE (reference sequence). In DNA form, the CDR3 reads TGTGCCAGCAGCCAAGGTCAGGGAGACACTGAAGCTTTCTTT. It yields the protein CASSQGQGDTEAFF. The full variable domain, completed using reference TRBV5-4 and TRBJ1-1, is ETGVTQSPTHLIKTRGQQVTLRCSSQSGHNTVSWYQQALGQGPQFIFQYYREEENGRGNFPPRFSGLQFPNYSSELNVNALELDDSALYLCASSQGQGDTEAFFGQGTRLTVV.